Listed below are T cell receptor beta chains from one sample, sequenced in a study of OX40 agonist ivuxolimab in advanced cancers. Clones were sequenced by immunoSEQ multiplex PCR, and TCRdb holds only the in-frame ones, with some missing. The sample records tens of thousands of clones, approximately 91% being singletons. This sample comprised CD4+ or CD8+ T cells sorted from blood, obtained in a trial of the OX40 agonist ivuxolimab. These receptors all stem from an adult with an advanced solid tumor such as melanoma, head and neck, liver or kidney cancer. CDR3s include the opening cysteine and the closing phenylalanine or tryptophan. Fields, in order: CDR3 protein, V gene, J gene, clone size. The size field is filled for only some rows; it gives once, few, many or a size class.

CDR3 protein: CASSPLPGGHETQYF; V gene: TRBV18; J gene: TRBJ2-5; clone size: .
CDR3 protein: CASSATGWDYTF; V gene: TRBV27; J gene: TRBJ1-2; clone size: .
CDR3 protein: CASGQYSEQYF; V gene: TRBV28; J gene: TRBJ2-7; clone size: .
CDR3 protein: CASSLEWEQDYEQYF; V gene: TRBV11-2; J gene: TRBJ2-7; clone size: .
CDR3 protein: CASSKREQYF; V gene: TRBV2; J gene: TRBJ2-7; clone size: .
CDR3 protein: CASSKAGVPYEQYF; V gene: TRBV7-6; J gene: TRBJ2-7; clone size: .
CDR3 protein: CASSLSASYEQYF; V gene: TRBV7-9; J gene: TRBJ2-7; clone size: .
CDR3 protein: CASSLSGGAADTQYF; V gene: TRBV5-6; J gene: TRBJ2-3; clone size: .
CDR3 protein: CSVEDRQGARVVAFF; V gene: TRBV29-1; J gene: TRBJ1-1; clone size: .
CDR3 protein: CASSPTIQGANGYTF; V gene: TRBV2; J gene: TRBJ1-2; clone size: .
CDR3 protein: CASAPTVYEKLFF; V gene: TRBV5-4; J gene: TRBJ1-4; clone size: .
CDR3 protein: CASSSGGPQETQYF; V gene: TRBV7-9; J gene: TRBJ2-5; clone size: .
CDR3 protein: CASSRLGSGNTIYF; V gene: TRBV28; J gene: TRBJ1-3; clone size: .
CDR3 protein: CASSIGSGGIYEQYF; V gene: TRBV19; J gene: TRBJ2-7; clone size: .
CDR3 protein: CASSLPGSLNTEAFF; V gene: TRBV7-8; J gene: TRBJ1-1; clone size: .
CDR3 protein: CASSPTRPDYGYTF; V gene: TRBV6-5; J gene: TRBJ1-2; clone size: .
CDR3 protein: CASSLTQRGGQETQYF; V gene: TRBV27; J gene: TRBJ2-5; clone size: .
CDR3 protein: CASSYSPGSKNIQYF; V gene: TRBV6-5; J gene: TRBJ2-4; clone size: few